This T cell receptor beta chain was identified during a study of blood T cells in healthy people across ages. Then a second PCR, running roughly 7 to 11 cycles, was carried out with a sample-barcoded 5' primer and a J-beta primer mix. TCRdb re-called the 5' RACE reads through MiXCR, storing one row per CDR3 protein. Of about 800,000 distinct CDR3 sequences listed, about 46% are singletons. This clonotype was counted between two and nine times. Looked up from germline, CDR1 is DFQATT and CDR2 is SNEGSKA (reference sequence). CDR3 length: 17 amino acids. Trimming shortened V by 3 bases and J by 4 bases, and 24 bases separated the two germline ends.

The clonotype was recovered from a man at least 80 years old in good health. Sequencing was done on a sample of blood. The chain recombines TRBV20-1 with TRBJ2-5; D is unclear. In DNA form, the CDR3 reads TGCAGTGCTAGTAACCTAGGTGTAGGGCCGACAAGAGAGACCCAGTACTTC. It specifies CSASNLGVGPTRETQYF.